This is a list of T cell receptor beta chains from one sample in a study of cytomegalovirus exposure and HLA in healthy donors. Sequencing was performed with immunoSEQ multiplex PCR; in TCRdb, only in-frame clones are kept and a portion is missing. The sample lists around 140,000 clones; roughly 76% were seen once. Sequencing was carried out using PBMCs. The receptors were sampled from a woman in her 30s in good health and CMV-seronegative. Each CDR3 is given with its conserved first and last residue. The D gene is left open where the match is weak. Size is omitted from some rows. Given values are once, few, many or a class for expanded clones.

D gene: TRBD2
J gene: TRBJ2-5
clone size: NA
V gene: TRBV7-2
CDR3 protein: CASSLGGTSGKETQYF
CDR3 DNA: TGTGCCAGCAGCTTAGGTGGAACTAGCGGGAAAGAGACCCAGTACTTC

D gene: NA
J gene: TRBJ1-5
clone size: NA
V gene: TRBV4-1
CDR3 protein: CASGLPGGNNQPQHF
CDR3 DNA: TGCGCCAGCGGGCTACCGGGGGGAAATAATCAGCCCCAGCATTTT

D gene: TRBD2
J gene: TRBJ2-1
clone size: few
V gene: TRBV2
CDR3 protein: CASPRSSGRALGYNEQFF
CDR3 DNA: TGTGCCAGCCCCAGGTCCAGCGGGAGGGCCTTGGGGTACAATGAGCAGTTCTTC

D gene: NA
J gene: TRBJ1-2
clone size: NA
V gene: TRBV5-6
CDR3 protein: CASSRDGANYGYTF
CDR3 DNA: TGTGCCAGCAGCCGAGATGGAGCTAACTATGGCTACACCTTC

D gene: TRBD2
J gene: TRBJ2-2
clone size: NA
V gene: TRBV28
CDR3 protein: CASSRLAGSNTGELFF
CDR3 DNA: TGTGCCAGCAGTCGTCTAGCGGGATCGAACACCGGGGAGCTGTTTTTT

D gene: TRBD1
J gene: TRBJ2-1
clone size: once
V gene: TRBV7-2
CDR3 protein: CASSLFQGANEQFF
CDR3 DNA: TGTGCCAGCAGCTTATTCCAGGGGGCCAATGAGCAGTTCTTC

D gene: TRBD2
J gene: TRBJ2-1
clone size: NA
V gene: TRBV30
CDR3 protein: CAWDSRGDYTINEQFF
CDR3 DNA: TGTGCCTGGGACTCGCGGGGGGACTATACGATCAATGAGCAGTTCTTC

D gene: TRBD1
J gene: TRBJ2-3
clone size: NA
V gene: TRBV27
CDR3 protein: CASSPWDRSTDTQYF
CDR3 DNA: TGTGCCAGCAGCCCGTGGGACAGAAGCACAGATACGCAGTATTTT

D gene: NA
J gene: TRBJ2-7
clone size: NA
V gene: TRBV4-2
CDR3 protein: CASSQGGSNPDF
CDR3 DNA: TGTGCCAGCAGCCAAGGAGGGAGTAATCCGGACTTC

D gene: TRBD2
J gene: TRBJ2-5
clone size: NA
V gene: TRBV5-5
CDR3 protein: CASSYEERGMQETQYF
CDR3 DNA: TGTGCCAGCAGCTACGAAGAGCGGGGGATGCAAGAGACCCAGTACTTC

D gene: NA
J gene: TRBJ2-7
clone size: NA
V gene: TRBV18
CDR3 protein: CASSPTGTHSYEQYF
CDR3 DNA: TGTGCCAGCTCTCCTACCGGGACACACTCCTACGAGCAGTACTTC

D gene: TRBD2
J gene: TRBJ2-1
clone size: NA
V gene: TRBV6-1
CDR3 protein: CASSATSGGNEQFF
CDR3 DNA: TGTGCCAGCAGTGCTACTAGCGGGGGGAATGAGCAGTTCTTC

D gene: NA
J gene: TRBJ2-3
clone size: NA
V gene: TRBV6-6
CDR3 protein: CASSYGHTDTQYF
CDR3 DNA: TGTGCCAGCAGTTACGGACACACAGATACGCAGTATTTT

D gene: TRBD1
J gene: TRBJ2-7
clone size: NA
V gene: TRBV5-1
CDR3 protein: CASSSRQGAAYEQYF
CDR3 DNA: TGCGCCAGCAGCTCGAGACAGGGGGCGGCCTACGAGCAGTACTTC

D gene: NA
J gene: TRBJ2-1
clone size: NA
V gene: TRBV27
CDR3 protein: CASSYPGTNNEQFF
CDR3 DNA: TGTGCCAGCAGTTACCCAGGGACAAACAATGAGCAGTTCTTC

D gene: NA
J gene: TRBJ2-1
clone size: once
V gene: TRBV14
CDR3 protein: CASSQAGSGNEQFF
CDR3 DNA: TGTGCCAGCAGCCAAGCGGGGTCCGGCAATGAGCAGTTCTTC

D gene: NA
J gene: TRBJ1-1
clone size: NA
V gene: TRBV9
CDR3 protein: CASGVGWGRTEAFF
CDR3 DNA: TGTGCCAGCGGCGTAGGCTGGGGGAGGACTGAAGCTTTCTTT

D gene: NA
J gene: TRBJ2-7
clone size: NA
V gene: TRBV27
CDR3 protein: CASSYSRSSYEQYF
CDR3 DNA: TGTGCCAGCAGTTATAGTAGGAGCTCCTACGAGCAGTACTTC

D gene: TRBD1
J gene: TRBJ1-2
clone size: once
V gene: TRBV4-1
CDR3 protein: CASSQVDMGQGRGGYTF
CDR3 DNA: TGCGCCAGCAGCCAAGTGGATATGGGACAGGGGAGAGGTGGCTACACCTTC

D gene: NA
J gene: TRBJ1-4
clone size: NA
V gene: TRBV9
CDR3 protein: CASSVEAGSNEKLFF
CDR3 DNA: TGTGCCAGCAGCGTAGAGGCAGGGTCTAATGAAAAACTGTTTTTT

D gene: TRBD2
J gene: TRBJ2-2
clone size: NA
V gene: TRBV5-1
CDR3 protein: CASSLGTSPIYTGELFF
CDR3 DNA: TGCGCCAGCAGCTTGGGGACTAGCCCCATATACACCGGGGAGCTGTTTTTT

D gene: TRBD1
J gene: TRBJ1-6
clone size: NA
V gene: TRBV5-1
CDR3 protein: CASSVDRGPYSPLHF
CDR3 DNA: TGCGCCAGCAGCGTGGACAGGGGGCCATATTCACCCCTCCACTTT

D gene: TRBD1
J gene: TRBJ2-3
clone size: NA
V gene: TRBV7-2
CDR3 protein: CASSPDRGDTQYF
CDR3 DNA: TGTGCCAGCAGCCCGGACAGGGGGGATACGCAGTATTTT

D gene: NA
J gene: TRBJ1-3
clone size: NA
V gene: TRBV11-3
CDR3 protein: CASSQTGISGNTIYF
CDR3 DNA: TGTGCCAGCAGCCAGACAGGAATCTCTGGAAACACCATATATTTT

D gene: TRBD1
J gene: TRBJ2-1
clone size: NA
V gene: TRBV6-5
CDR3 protein: CASSGQGSNEQFF
CDR3 DNA: TGTGCCAGCAGTGGACAGGGGAGCAATGAGCAGTTCTTC

D gene: NA
J gene: TRBJ2-1
clone size: NA
V gene: TRBV5-1
CDR3 protein: CASSPGVGRWTEQFF
CDR3 DNA: TGCGCCAGCAGCCCAGGGGTGGGCAGGTGGACTGAGCAGTTCTTC

D gene: NA
J gene: TRBJ2-7
clone size: once
V gene: TRBV30
CDR3 protein: CACLQGTSYEQYF
CDR3 DNA: TGTGCCTGTTTACAGGGCACGTCCTACGAGCAGTACTTC

D gene: NA
J gene: TRBJ1-1
clone size: NA
V gene: TRBV4-1
CDR3 protein: CASSQAGVTEAFF
CDR3 DNA: TGCGCCAGCAGCCAAGCAGGGGTCACTGAAGCTTTCTTT

D gene: TRBD1
J gene: TRBJ1-4
clone size: NA
V gene: TRBV6-1
CDR3 protein: CASGSGQGGNEKLFF
CDR3 DNA: TGTGCCAGCGGTTCCGGACAGGGTGGTAATGAAAAACTGTTTTTT

D gene: NA
J gene: TRBJ1-1
clone size: many
V gene: TRBV11-2
CDR3 protein: CASSPHEVMNTEAFF
CDR3 DNA: TGTGCCAGCAGCCCTCACGAGGTGATGAACACTGAAGCTTTCTTT

D gene: NA
J gene: TRBJ2-2
clone size: NA
V gene: TRBV7-2
CDR3 protein: CASSSAPGGGELFF
CDR3 DNA: TGTGCCAGCAGCTCCGCTCCCGGCGGCGGGGAGCTGTTTTTT

D gene: TRBD1
J gene: TRBJ2-7
clone size: NA
V gene: TRBV2
CDR3 protein: CANPTGSYEQYF
CDR3 DNA: TGTGCCAACCCGACAGGGTCTTACGAGCAGTACTTC